This T cell receptor beta chain derives from a study of Tregs in tolerant kidney transplant recipients (dated by TCRdb to between 2019 and 2020). Concerning the study at large: The study used TCRbeta sequencing to identify donor-specific regulatory T cells before combined kidney and bone marrow transplantation, then tracked those cells after transplant. What the work shows at the level of the full study, not this receptor alone: Expanding Tregs with activated donor B cells appeared to identify the most biologically relevant and donor-specific TCRbeta repertoire. In tolerant patients, donor-specific Tregs expanded more than Tregs overall, which suggests antigen-driven rather than nonspecific expansion. For some patients, the PCR primers changed as time went on, which meant samples from those patients could not be compared with one another at the nucleotide level. Biological reproducibility was not directly addressed, though technical replication error appeared minimal. The study was limited by small patient numbers, and the findings need validation in larger populations and under other immunosuppression protocols.

Looking up the germline V gene yields CDR1 KGHSH and CDR2 LQKENI. From cysteine to phenylalanine, the CDR3 is 13 amino acids long. Shown are 30 bases from within the CDR3, in frame from base 1. The transplants used related donors with nonmyeloablative bone marrow transplantation, and mixed chimerism in the human trials was transient. Unstimulated Tregs (CD4+CD25+CD127-), CD4+ non-Tregs (CD4+CD25-), CD4 and CD8 cells were FACS-sorted from thawed PBMCs. A few combined kidney and bone marrow transplant recipients from the ITN036ST trial were included as patients, and samples were available only from these trial subjects. Healthy control blood was processed to PBMCs by Ficoll density gradient and cryopreserved, and patient PBMCs were collected before and after transplant. For TCRbeta CDR3 sequencing, genomic DNA from the sorted cells was extracted using the QIAGEN DNeasy Blood and Tissue Kit. High-throughput TCRbeta CDR3 sequencing, including PCR amplification with bias correction and internal controls, was performed commercially through immunoSEQ. On the authors' methods: Unique productive TCRbeta sequences were defined by CDR3 nucleotide sequence where primers matched, otherwise by CDR3 amino acid sequence with Vbeta and Jbeta genes. To correct for sorting error, sequences found in more than one sorted population at a frequency ratio of 2:1 or less were discarded, and the remaining shared sequences were assigned to the population with the higher frequency. Sequences were defined as donor-reactive when expanded at least 5-fold in CFSE-low cells versus unstimulated cells and present at a frequency of at least 0.01% in CFSE-low cells. Repertoire divergence was quantified by Jensen-Shannon divergence calculated from the top 100 TCRbeta sequences ranked by frequency. When a sample had multiple sequencing runs, each run was corrected for sorting error separately and the runs were then pooled. TCRdb stores this immuneACCESS table with in-frame sequences only. Part of the clones is absent; in the studies checked, under half of the shortfall reflects unresolved V genes, and no reason is known for the rest. Clone size and V and J calls were adopted from that table, with D and trimming inferred from the DNA. The table for this sample shows some 15,000 clones. Of the sample, around 3.8% falls within the top ten clones.

Of note for this clone: Its target antigen remains unknown. The read ends 3 residues early relative to the CDR3; the germline J gene fills the gap.

The V and J segments used are TRBV18 and TRBJ1-1; TRBD1 aligns with 7 central bases. The sequence was obtained from a human patient who received a combined kidney and bone marrow transplant. Where a transplant has occurred, the graft donor may have supplied some of the T cells. The specimen comprised CD4+ T cells from blood (PBMCs), sampled 12 months after the transplant. CDR3 DNA, as far as it was read: TGTGCCAGCTCACCGGGAGGGGGCAGGGAA. It translates as CASSPGGGRE. In full, the CDR3 is CASSPGGGREAFF.